This T cell receptor beta chain comes out of a study of regulatory T cells in long-lasting Graves disease (dated by TCRdb to about 2021). Concerning the study at large: To count as having persistent Graves' disease, a patient had to have received antithyroid drug treatment for over 5 years with TSH receptor autoantibodies remaining persistently positive. Patients with persistent Graves' disease were compared with patients with newly diagnosed Graves' disease using TCR sequencing and RNA sequencing of peripheral blood. The study was conducted in China and was registered as a clinical trial. TCR sequencing covered about 13 persistent and roughly 20 newly diagnosed Graves' disease patients, some 33 samples in total. On average, persistent Graves' disease patients in the clinical cohort had been on antithyroid drugs for approximately ten years.

Library creation used multiplex PCR. Sequencing was performed on an Illumina HiSeq 4000. CDR3 regions were amplified by Arm-PCR with iRepertoire HTBI primers to construct TCR beta libraries. Before sequencing, the PCR products went through gel purification. The published analysis was carried out like this. Gene usage analysis of CDR3 amino acid clonotypes relied on the 60 or so TRBV and 15 or so TRBJ segments identified across samples. COPE and FqMerger were used to merge filtered high-quality paired reads into contigs. BLAST was used to align contigs to IMGT TRBV, TRBD and TRBJ reference genes, with CDR3 defined following IMGT. Any clonotype with a frequency above 0.1% was classified as a highly expanded clone. Repertoire diversity was measured by Shannon entropy, and V-J evenness by the Gini coefficient. A clonotype was considered public if more than one individual shared it. TCRdb reprocessing: public reads trimmed at Q25 with fastp, clones called with MiXCR, in-frame beta chains kept. One record per CDR3 amino acid sequence lists the most common genes and DNA. The V and J calls and clone size come from TCRdb's table, not from the authors' own analysis. For this sample there are hundreds of thousands of distinct CDR3 sequences; around 20% appear just once. Clones ranked in the top ten supply approximately 14% of the sample.

Points the paper makes about the study in general: Sequencing and analysis were restricted to the TCR beta chain. Preferential use of TRBV28, TRBJ1-2 and TRBJ2-5 was observed in persistent disease, whereas TRBV20-1 and TRBJ2-1 were favored in newly diagnosed disease. Because the primary lesion, thyroid tissue, could not be accessed, the study looked at peripheral blood alone. Lower TCR Shannon entropy and fewer highly expanded clones were observed in persistent Graves' disease patients than in newly diagnosed patients, which suggested clonal expansion. The authors noted that the small sample size was a limitation that may lower accuracy. More public clonotypes were shared among persistent patients (under 3,000) than among newly diagnosed patients (966).

The meaning of the sample's time point label: persistent/refractory GD, antithyroid drugs over 5 years with positive TRAb. For both TCR sequencing and RNA sequencing, RNA was extracted from PBMCs using TRIzol. Graves' disease was diagnosed according to American Thyroid Association guidelines. Patients were recruited from an endocrinology department in Xi'an, China. From each patient, approximately 9 milliliters of peripheral blood was collected into an EDTA anticoagulant tube. Ficoll Paque Plus density gradient separation was used to isolate PBMCs, and no further T cell sorting was performed. An Agilent 2100 Bioanalyzer and agarose gel were used to assess RNA quality, and a NanoDrop 2000 was used to measure RNA concentration. Sequences MNHNS (CDR1) and SASEGT (CDR2) are obtained from the germline V gene. The junction shows trimming of 5 bases on V and 4 bases on J, and the gene matches do not reach 3 bases of it. The CDR3 holds 15 amino acids from the cysteine to the phenylalanine. The retained sequence is limited to the CDR3, 45 bases, with the frame set at the first base.

This clonotype occurred a few times. The antigen it recognizes is unknown. The sample holds no much larger clone one base away, and base qualities are not on file. The starting material was peripheral blood mononuclear cells (PBMCs), obtained when the disease was refractory, from a patient treated with antithyroid drugs. This clonotype was sampled from a female donor with Graves disease. This receptor chain uses TRBV6-1 and TRBJ2-3, with 13 bases aligning to TRBD2. The CDR3 reads CASSTLAGGSDTQYF. In nucleotide form, the sequence is TGTGCCAGCAGTACACTAGCGGGAGGGTCAGATACGCAGTATTTT.